This record covers a single TCR beta chain. Its antigen has not been determined. No per-base quality is available; no much larger clone lies one base away. The cohort consisted of some 670 healthy bone marrow donors. At the time of sampling, all cohort members were nominally healthy, though unrecorded immune exposures were likely present. The donor was CMV seropositive and belonged to the group of some 290 seropositive cohort members. Each donor provided a peripheral blood sample, and peripheral blood mononuclear cells were used for TCR beta sequencing. The Qiagen DNeasy Blood Extraction Kit was used to extract genomic DNA from the blood cell samples. This specimen belongs to a study of cytomegalovirus exposure and HLA in healthy donors (dated by TCRdb to about 2017). About the investigation overall: According to an earlier analysis of 550 to 700 of the donors, roughly 180 million T cells yielded 117 million unique TCR beta sequences and about 300 Gb of sequence data. An early release covering over 500 HLA-typed donors comprised approximately 300 gigabases of sequencing data and 85 million or so unique TCR sequences. The genetic ancestry cluster associated with self-reported Caucasian donors included over 80% of the 300 to 450 genotyped donors. The study was designed to test whether signatures of past pathogen exposure could be identified by cataloging public T cell receptors. The T cell repertoires of 670 or so subjects were profiled by immunosequencing and related to cytomegalovirus serostatus. Along with the approximately 620-subject first cohort, a separate validation cohort of more than 90 different subjects was used. To predict cytomegalovirus infection status, the study combined high-throughput TCR immunosequencing, statistical association of individual TCRs with disease status, and machine learning. A later analysis re-examined previously published TCR beta repertoires from more than 650 donors and added high-resolution HLA genotyping to investigate patterns of TCR occurrence. Rather than drawing on any new phenotypic data, the later analysis identified candidate immune exposures from TCR beta sequences and the way those sequences occurred across donors. To decide whether each TCR beta V gene segment behaved as functional or pseudogenic, an earlier analysis of nearly 600 of the donors relied on high-throughput TCR beta sequencing. Donor age, sex, ethnicity and CMV serostatus were collected together with the repertoire data. A later genetic analysis took genome-wide SNP genotypes for about 60% of the roughly 670 donors and used that subset as a discovery cohort. Every discovery cohort repertoire had been produced on one sequencing platform. Both class I and class II loci were covered by HLA typing, at four-digit resolution. Typing coverage differed by locus: A, B, C, DRB1 and DQB1 were typed in roughly 620-630 donors, DQA1 in 500 to 550, DPA1 in 606, and DPB1 in around 440. Four or five DR-DQ haplotypes were handled as single units for association and clustering, since linkage in the cohort was strong. On average, 235,054 unique TCR beta nucleotide sequences were sequenced per donor among a few hundred genotyped donors of the cohort, with 15% to 20% of those sequences being non-productive.

The library was made by the immunoSEQ multiplex PCR assay. For the multiplex PCR, a mixture combining 60 forward primers for TCR Vbeta segments and 13 reverse primers for TCR Jbeta segments was used. The CDR3 region of rearranged TCR beta genes was amplified from genomic DNA with a multiplex PCR assay. The Illumina HiSeq System was used to sequence the amplified TCR beta libraries as 87-base-pair reads. The authors processed their data as follows. Across the 500 to 750 repertoires, a later analysis counted around 80 million unique TCR beta chains, some 11 million of which were shared by at least two donors. A nearest-neighbor algorithm error-corrected the raw reads and collapsed the reads into unique sequences, merging closely related sequences to remove PCR and sequencing errors. V, D and J gene segments were assigned by aligning CDR3 sequences to IMGT reference sequences. Each retained sequence needed at least a six-nucleotide match to both a V gene segment and a J gene segment. Rearrangements were called productive when the CDR3 lacked stop codons and stayed in frame with V and J; all others were non-productive. CDR3 was defined by IMGT convention, running from the second conserved V-encoded cysteine to the conserved J-encoded phenylalanine. The earlier analysis of about 640 of the donors excluded any sequence lacking an unambiguous match to a single V gene segment. An earlier analysis of fewer than 750 of the donors classified V segments as functional when productive rearrangements were above 56.7% and as segregating when the standard deviation between donors was above 5%. A statistical classification framework was built for diagnosing cytomegalovirus status from the catalog of TCR beta chain sequences. In a later analysis, TCR nucleotide sequences were compared against IMGT/GENE-DB human TR gene sequences so that V and J genes could be assigned. A later analysis assigned CDR3 sequences and most-parsimonious VDJ recombination scenarios with the TCRdist pipeline. In a later analysis, every TCR beta chain was defined by the combination of its CDR3 amino acid sequence and its V-gene family, and reads without a unique V-gene family were dropped. As a way to deal with suspected cross-contamination and a sequencing artifact, a later analysis dropped over 550 nucleotide sequences that were highly shared and had low generation probability. In a later analysis, a clonal expansion index for each public chain was calculated from normalized within-repertoire ranks of inferred template counts. In a later analysis, generation probabilities were computed using a VDJ recombination model fitted to out-of-frame rearrangements, and the results were checked against IGoR. Hypergeometric tests were used in a later analysis to score TCR-TCR, TCR-HLA and TCR-CMV co-occurrence, with a repertoire-size bias correction applied to the TCR pairs. False discovery rates were estimated in a later analysis by permuting HLA or CMV assignments 20 times. In a later analysis, co-occurring TCRs were grouped using DBSCAN, with TCRdist sequence similarity added in when clustering inside HLA-allele-positive subsets. Co-occurrence clustering excluded repertoires with fewer than 30,000 or more than 120,000 public chains, plus five with anomalous nucleotide sharing. Held by TCRdb, this immuneACCESS table contains in-frame sequences only and omits some clones. Under half of the omission traces to an unresolved V gene where checked; the cause of the rest is unknown. The V and J calls and clone size come from that table; D and trimming were worked out from the DNA. For this sample the table gives about 150,000 clones, of which about 85% were detected only once. The ten largest account for 7.5% to 9% of the sample.

CDR1 and CDR2, per the germline V gene, are MNHNS and SASEGT. The junction shows trimming of 1 base on V and 0 bases on J, and the gene matches do not reach 3 bases of it. The cysteine opens and the phenylalanine closes a CDR3 of 17 amino acids. The sequence is cut down to CDR3 DNA, 51 bases in frame from base 1. Overall study outcomes, separate from this receptor: The study listed over 150 TCR beta chains as associated with cytomegalovirus. The cohort was sequenced for TCR beta chains only, and without alpha or paired-chain data the features that could be detected were limited. Linkage disequilibrium might explain the correlated functional status among segregating V segments, but an unknown experimental factor could not be ruled out. Because HLA typing was unavailable for some donors at each locus, only the typed subset was used in association tests. In vitro tests confirmed that a few of the cytomegalovirus-associated TCR beta chains recognize cytomegalovirus antigens. The only immune exposure information available for the cohort was CMV serostatus. According to a later analysis, TCR association rates differed among HLA loci, with DRB1 alleles showing the most associated TCRs and HLA-C alleles showing the fewest. When HLA alleles, especially DR and DQ, strongly co-occurred, TCR associations were difficult to assign to individual alleles. The presence/absence analyses assumed that sequencing depth was roughly uniform across donors, and that assumption may not be true. According to the authors, the approach could potentially be generalized to other disease states and immunological phenotypes. A group of highly shared sequence variants was considered likely to be a technical artifact of the sequencing pipeline. Because the 87-base-pair reads could not distinguish some IMGT-functional V segments, including TRBV6-2 and TRBV6-3, those segments were excluded. A later analysis found that HLA-associated TCR beta chains were more clonally expanded and had lower generation probabilities than equally common non-associated chains. At a false discovery rate of 0.05, a later analysis linked some 18,000 TCR beta sequences to specific HLA alleles. In an earlier analysis of more than 450 of the donors, most TCR beta V segments were observed in productive rearrangements about 87% or about 30% of the time, broadly matching IMGT annotations. While some public TCRs were present in many individuals, most TCR sequences turned up only very rarely across donors. About 17 rarely observed V segments, including chromosome 9 orphons, were excluded from the earlier analysis of some 590 of the donors because counts were too low. A further reported finding was that TCR beta sequences accurately predicted the HLA-A and HLA-B alleles for most subjects in the first cohort. In a later analysis, most CMV-associated TCR beta chains were found to appear HLA-restricted, with HLA associations seemingly driven largely by CMV exposure. According to a later analysis, parvovirus B19, influenza, CMV and Epstein-Barr virus appeared linked to several top co-occurrence clusters. V-gene and J-gene trimming of TCR beta chains was associated with a missense DCLRE1C variant in a later genetic analysis, and the association was replicated in an independent cohort. According to a later genetic analysis, donors in an Asian-associated ancestry cluster had fewer N-insertions in productive TCRs than the roughly 670-donor mean. The classifier was reported to diagnose cytomegalovirus status with high specificity and sensitivity in both the original cohort and the validation cohort.

Sequencing used PBMCs. The origin of this receptor is a man aged 30 to 45 in good health and CMV-seropositive. The V and J segments used are TRBV6-1 and TRBJ2-1; the junction holds 10 bases that match TRBD2. The DNA reads TGTGCCAGCAGTGAAGACCCTAGCGGGAGCTCCTACAATGAGCAGTTCTTC. Translated, it reads CASSEDPSGSSYNEQFF.